A selection of T cell receptor beta chains follows, all from one sample in a study of blood T cell repertoires in COVID-19. Produced via immunoSEQ multiplex PCR; TCRdb's table is partial and in-frame only. The sample has around 290,000 clones; under 90% are singletons. What was sequenced was PBMCs or T cells enriched from blood (not recorded which). The receptor source for this set is a woman aged 40 to 55 who had recovered from COVID-19. CDR3s include the opening cysteine and the closing phenylalanine or tryptophan. The D gene is left open where the match is weak. Expanded clones get a size class; other rows say once, few or many, or leave the size out.

>TRBV3-1/TRBV3-2|once|TRBJ2-2|.
CASSLGGPGTGELFF
TGTGCCAGCAGCCTCGGGGGGCCGGGAACCGGGGAGCTGTTTTTT
>TRBV21-1|.|TRBJ1-3|.
CASSTSGITGSVNTIYF
TGTGCCAGCAGCACGAGTGGAATTACGGGGTCGGTAAACACCATATATTTT
>TRBV11-3|.|TRBJ2-2|.
CASSLGRGSGELFF
TGTGCCAGCAGCTTAGGGAGGGGTAGCGGGGAGCTGTTTTTT
>TRBV5-1|.|TRBJ2-7|.
CASSRQGGSYEQYF
TGCGCCAGCAGCCGTCAGGGGGGCTCCTACGAGCAGTACTTC
>TRBV6-4|.|TRBJ1-6|.
CASSYSPGGSSLHF
TGTGCCAGCAGTTACTCCCCCGGAGGTTCATCCCTCCACTTT
>TRBV6-5|.|TRBJ1-2|.
CASRMARSVGYTF
TGTGCCAGCAGAATGGCACGGAGCGTTGGCTACACCTTC
>TRBV30|.|TRBJ1-2|.
CAWGAPTAANYGYTF
TGTGCCTGGGGAGCCCCGACTGCAGCTAACTATGGCTACACCTTC
>TRBV3-1/TRBV3-2|.|TRBJ1-6|TRBD1
CASSPFRTGYSPLHF
TGTGCCAGCAGCCCCTTCCGGACAGGGTACTCACCCCTCCACTTT
>TRBV11-2|.|TRBJ1-5|.
CASSLDPGQPQHF
TGTGCCAGCAGCTTAGATCCGGGACAGCCCCAGCATTTT
>TRBV25-1|.|TRBJ1-3|.
CASSEYKGNTIYF
TGTGCCAGCAGTGAATATAAAGGAAACACCATATATTTT
>TRBV11-1|.|TRBJ2-7|TRBD1
CASSLGQGIFAQYF
TGTGCCAGCAGCTTGGGACAGGGGATTTTTGCGCAGTACTTC
>TRBV15|.|TRBJ1-5|TRBD1
CATSTGTGYNQPQHF
TGTGCCACCAGCACCGGGACAGGGTACAATCAGCCCCAGCATTTT
>TRBV7-9|.|TRBJ2-1|TRBD2
CASSLALAGGPNEQFF
TGTGCCAGCAGCTTAGCGCTTGCGGGAGGACCCAATGAGCAGTTCTTC
>TRBV29-1|.|TRBJ2-5|TRBD1
CSGWTGAQETQYF
TGCAGCGGGTGGACAGGGGCCCAAGAGACCCAGTACTTC
>TRBV5-6|.|TRBJ2-7|.
CASSFSWQAGYEQYF
TGTGCCAGCAGCTTTAGTTGGCAGGCAGGATACGAGCAGTACTTC
>TRBV29-1|.|TRBJ1-3|.
CSVEAGSGNTIYF
TGCAGCGTTGAGGCAGGGTCTGGAAACACCATATATTTT
>TRBV28|.|TRBJ1-1|.
CASSLVARGTEAFF
TGTGCCAGCAGTTTAGTGGCCAGAGGCACTGAAGCTTTCTTT
>TRBV21-1|.|TRBJ2-1|.
CASSKKSRVDRGTYNEQFF
TGTGCCAGCAGCAAAAAAAGTCGTGTGGACAGGGGCACCTACAATGAGCAGTTCTTC
>TRBV7-9|.|TRBJ1-3|.
CASSSRDNSGNTIYF
TGTGCCAGCAGCTCTCGGGACAACTCTGGAAACACCATATATTTT
>TRBV19|.|TRBJ1-2|.
CAAGSYGYTF
TGTGCGGCGGGGTCCTATGGCTACACCTTC
>TRBV19|.|TRBJ1-3|.
CASSRGSVGNTIYF
TGTGCCAGTAGTCGGGGGAGCGTTGGAAACACCATATATTTT
>TRBV6-5|.|TRBJ1-2|.
CASSGGTANYGYTF
TGTGCCAGCAGCGGGGGGACGGCTAACTATGGCTACACCTTC
>TRBV18|.|TRBJ1-1|.
CASSSRHGGTEAFF
TGTGCCAGCTCATCGCGGCACGGGGGCACTGAAGCTTTCTTT
>TRBV19|.|TRBJ2-1|TRBD1
CASRRRQGWDEQFF
TGTGCCAGTAGGCGAAGACAGGGTTGGGATGAGCAGTTCTTC
>TRBV2|.|TRBJ2-6|.
CASSFPSGANVLTF
TGTGCCAGCAGTTTTCCATCTGGGGCCAACGTCCTGACTTTC
>TRBV27|.|TRBJ1-5|.
CASSPFPSNQPQHF
TGTGCCAGCAGCCCCTTTCCTAGCAATCAGCCCCAGCATTTT
>TRBV19|.|TRBJ1-5|.
CASSMRDNQPQHF
TGTGCCAGTAGTATGCGGGATAATCAGCCCCAGCATTTT
>TRBV7-7|.|TRBJ2-1|.
CASSPGGGYNEQFF
TGTGCTAGCAGCCCCGGAGGAGGGTACAATGAGCAGTTCTTC
>TRBV5-1|.|TRBJ1-1|TRBD1
CASSIYRGDTEAFF
TGCGCCAGCAGCATATACAGGGGAGACACTGAAGCTTTCTTT
>TRBV4-2|few|TRBJ2-2|.
CASSQELGGTGELFF
TGTGCCAGCAGCCAAGAACTAGGGGGTACCGGGGAGCTGTTTTTT
>TRBV5-8|.|TRBJ1-2|TRBD1
CASNPDRGVLGYTF
TGTGCCAGCAACCCGGACAGGGGCGTACTTGGCTACACCTTC